A selection of T cell receptor beta chains follows, all from one sample in a study of T-cell memory formation after mild COVID-19. TCRdb re-analysed the 5' RACE reads in MiXCR, keeping a single row per CDR3 protein. The sample consists of over 500,000 distinct CDR3 sequences, roughly 17% of them appearing once. Material for sequencing was PBMCs or a T cell subset sorted from them (not recorded which). The receptors were gathered from an adult woman who had mild COVID-19 (a few samples of this study predate the infection). Cell type and time point are not known. The CDR3 runs from the conserved cysteine through the conserved F or W. A D gene is named only where the DNA matches it firmly. The size entry is marked missing in some rows and otherwise reads once, few, many or a size class.

CDR3 length: 17; clone size: NA; J gene: TRBJ1-3; D gene: TRBD1; V gene: TRBV5-1; CDR3 protein: CASSSTQGVSSGNTIYF; CDR3 DNA: TGCGCCAGCAGCTCTACTCAGGGGGTGAGCTCTGGAAACACCATATATTTT
CDR3 length: 14; clone size: NA; J gene: TRBJ2-6; D gene: NA; V gene: TRBV24-1; CDR3 protein: CATAGEPGANVLTF; CDR3 DNA: TGTGCCACCGCCGGGGAACCCGGGGCCAACGTCCTGACTTTC
CDR3 length: 16; clone size: NA; J gene: TRBJ2-5; D gene: NA; V gene: TRBV7-3; CDR3 protein: CASSLDRTSGGKTQYF; CDR3 DNA: TGTGCCAGCAGCTTAGACAGGACGTCCGGCGGGAAGACCCAGTACTTC
CDR3 length: 15; clone size: few; J gene: TRBJ2-5; D gene: NA; V gene: TRBV7-2; CDR3 protein: CASSSEALRRETQYF; CDR3 DNA: TGTGCCAGCAGCTCCGAAGCCCTGCGGAGGGAGACCCAGTACTTC
CDR3 length: 16; clone size: NA; J gene: TRBJ2-3; D gene: TRBD2; V gene: TRBV5-1; CDR3 protein: CASSSGGTTTSDTQYF; CDR3 DNA: TGCGCCAGCTCCTCCGGTGGGACTACCACTTCGGATACGCAGTATTTT
CDR3 length: 14; clone size: NA; J gene: TRBJ2-7; D gene: TRBD2; V gene: TRBV12-3/TRBV12-4; CDR3 protein: CASSFSGRSNEQYF; CDR3 DNA: TGTGCCAGCAGTTTTAGCGGGAGGAGTAACGAGCAGTACTTC
CDR3 length: 15; clone size: few; J gene: TRBJ1-5; D gene: NA; V gene: TRBV5-1; CDR3 protein: CASSLAGDGYQPQHF; CDR3 DNA: TGCGCCAGCAGCTTGGCTGGGGACGGATATCAGCCCCAGCATTTT
CDR3 length: 16; clone size: few; J gene: TRBJ1-2; D gene: TRBD1; V gene: TRBV7-2; CDR3 protein: CASSPSFGTADYGYTF; CDR3 DNA: TGTGCCAGCAGCCCGTCCTTCGGGACAGCAGACTATGGCTACACCTTC
CDR3 length: 16; clone size: few; J gene: TRBJ2-1; D gene: TRBD2; V gene: TRBV2; CDR3 protein: CASTLLGLAGGDEQFF; CDR3 DNA: TGTGCCAGCACCCTCCTGGGACTAGCGGGAGGCGATGAGCAGTTCTTC
CDR3 length: 13; clone size: NA; J gene: TRBJ1-1; D gene: NA; V gene: TRBV19; CDR3 protein: CASSNTGNTEAFF; CDR3 DNA: TGTGCCAGTAGTAACACAGGGAACACTGAAGCTTTCTTT
CDR3 length: 12; clone size: few; J gene: TRBJ2-5; D gene: TRBD1; V gene: TRBV9; CDR3 protein: CASSTGTGRLYF; CDR3 DNA: TGTGCCAGCAGCACCGGGACAGGCCGTTTGTACTTC
CDR3 length: 16; clone size: NA; J gene: TRBJ2-1; D gene: NA; V gene: TRBV10-3; CDR3 protein: CAISDPRRTTYNEQFF; CDR3 DNA: TGTGCCATCAGTGACCCCCGACGGACGACCTACAATGAGCAGTTCTTC
CDR3 length: 12; clone size: few; J gene: TRBJ2-3; D gene: TRBD1; V gene: TRBV29-1; CDR3 protein: CSVVRGPDTQYF; CDR3 DNA: TGCAGCGTTGTTAGGGGGCCAGATACGCAGTATTTT
CDR3 length: 15; clone size: NA; J gene: TRBJ1-5; D gene: NA; V gene: TRBV9; CDR3 protein: CASSVAGDSNQPQHF; CDR3 DNA: TGTGCCAGCAGCGTCGCAGGGGATAGCAATCAGCCCCAGCATTTT
CDR3 length: 13; clone size: NA; J gene: TRBJ2-7; D gene: NA; V gene: TRBV11-3; CDR3 protein: CASSLLPHYEQYF; CDR3 DNA: TGTGCCAGCAGCTTATTACCTCACTACGAGCAGTACTTC
CDR3 length: 14; clone size: once; J gene: TRBJ2-2; D gene: NA; V gene: TRBV7-2; CDR3 protein: CASSPDRGSGELFF; CDR3 DNA: TGTGCCAGCAGCCCGGACCGAGGGTCCGGGGAGCTGTTTTTT
CDR3 length: 15; clone size: few; J gene: TRBJ2-2; D gene: TRBD1; V gene: TRBV2; CDR3 protein: CASSFGTGSTGELFF; CDR3 DNA: TGTGCCAGCAGTTTTGGGACAGGGAGCACCGGGGAGCTGTTTTTT
CDR3 length: 14; clone size: few; J gene: TRBJ1-5; D gene: NA; V gene: TRBV11-2; CDR3 protein: CASSLDLINQPQHF; CDR3 DNA: TGTGCCAGCAGCTTAGATCTTATCAATCAGCCCCAGCATTTT
CDR3 length: 16; clone size: NA; J gene: TRBJ2-7; D gene: NA; V gene: TRBV21-1; CDR3 protein: CASSKNRAGASYEQYF; CDR3 DNA: TGTGCCAGCAGCAAAAATCGAGCGGGAGCTTCGTACGAGCAGTACTTC
CDR3 length: 15; clone size: few; J gene: TRBJ2-2; D gene: NA; V gene: TRBV19; CDR3 protein: CASSITGSAGGELFF; CDR3 DNA: TGTGCCAGTAGTATTACCGGCAGCGCTGGTGGGGAGCTGTTTTTT
CDR3 length: 17; clone size: NA; J gene: TRBJ2-3; D gene: TRBD2; V gene: TRBV19; CDR3 protein: CASKTIAGASGVDTQYF; CDR3 DNA: TGTGCCTCCAAGACCATAGCGGGAGCTTCTGGTGTAGATACGCAGTATTTT
CDR3 length: 15; clone size: NA; J gene: TRBJ1-2; D gene: NA; V gene: TRBV7-9; CDR3 protein: CASSTPGATNYGYTF; CDR3 DNA: TGTGCCAGCAGCACCCCCGGGGCTACTAACTATGGCTACACCTTC
CDR3 length: 14; clone size: NA; J gene: TRBJ1-1; D gene: NA; V gene: TRBV11-1; CDR3 protein: CASSPWQANTEAFF; CDR3 DNA: TGTGCCAGCAGTCCATGGCAGGCGAACACTGAAGCTTTCTTT
CDR3 length: 15; clone size: few; J gene: TRBJ1-2; D gene: TRBD1; V gene: TRBV7-9; CDR3 protein: CASSQLSGTGNGYTF; CDR3 DNA: TGTGCCAGCAGCCAACTCTCCGGGACAGGGAATGGCTACACCTTC
CDR3 length: 15; clone size: many; J gene: TRBJ1-5; D gene: NA; V gene: TRBV5-6; CDR3 protein: CASSLGRDSNQPQHF; CDR3 DNA: TGTGCCAGCAGCTTGGGCAGGGACTCTAATCAGCCCCAGCATTTT
CDR3 length: 12; clone size: few; J gene: TRBJ2-5; D gene: TRBD2; V gene: TRBV29-1; CDR3 protein: CSASGTQETQYF; CDR3 DNA: TGCAGCGCGAGCGGGACTCAAGAGACCCAGTACTTC
CDR3 length: 14; clone size: NA; J gene: TRBJ2-7; D gene: NA; V gene: TRBV4-1; CDR3 protein: CASRADLNTYEQYF; CDR3 DNA: TGCGCCAGCAGAGCCGACCTAAATACCTACGAGCAGTACTTC
CDR3 length: 14; clone size: few; J gene: TRBJ1-3; D gene: NA; V gene: TRBV7-2; CDR3 protein: CASKGRRPGNTIYF; CDR3 DNA: TGTGCCAGCAAGGGTCGTCGCCCTGGAAACACCATATATTTT
CDR3 length: 15; clone size: NA; J gene: TRBJ2-7; D gene: NA; V gene: TRBV6-1; CDR3 protein: CASSDPGAPPSEQYF; CDR3 DNA: TGCGCCAGCAGTGACCCAGGGGCCCCACCCTCCGAGCAGTACTTC
CDR3 length: 16; clone size: NA; J gene: TRBJ2-5; D gene: TRBD1; V gene: TRBV12-3/TRBV12-4; CDR3 protein: CASSLTGQGIQETQYF; CDR3 DNA: TGTGCCAGCAGTTTAACGGGACAGGGTATCCAAGAGACCCAGTACTTC
CDR3 length: 16; clone size: NA; J gene: TRBJ2-3; D gene: NA; V gene: TRBV21-1; CDR3 protein: CASSNPQGSASDTQYF; CDR3 DNA: TGTGCCAGCAGCAATCCACAGGGGTCCGCTTCAGATACGCAGTATTTT
CDR3 length: 14; clone size: NA; J gene: TRBJ1-5; D gene: NA; V gene: TRBV7-9; CDR3 protein: CASSDGTSNQPQHF; CDR3 DNA: TGTGCCAGCAGCGACGGGACAAGCAATCAGCCCCAGCATTTT
CDR3 length: 15; clone size: few; J gene: TRBJ1-1; D gene: NA; V gene: TRBV15; CDR3 protein: CATSRALGRGTEAFF; CDR3 DNA: TGTGCCACCAGCAGAGCGTTAGGAAGGGGCACTGAAGCTTTCTTT
CDR3 length: 17; clone size: few; J gene: TRBJ2-3; D gene: TRBD2; V gene: TRBV9; CDR3 protein: CASSVGTSGGASDTQYF; CDR3 DNA: TGTGCCAGCAGCGTAGGGACTAGCGGGGGGGCCTCAGATACGCAGTATTTT
CDR3 length: 14; clone size: few; J gene: TRBJ1-3; D gene: NA; V gene: TRBV15; CDR3 protein: CATSQGGSGNTIYF; CDR3 DNA: TGTGCCACCAGCCAAGGGGGCTCTGGAAACACCATATATTTT
CDR3 length: 16; clone size: few; J gene: TRBJ1-2; D gene: NA; V gene: TRBV27; CDR3 protein: CASSLGFGGQIYGYTF; CDR3 DNA: TGTGCCAGCAGTTTAGGATTCGGCGGACAGATCTATGGCTACACCTTC
CDR3 length: 15; clone size: NA; J gene: TRBJ1-2; D gene: NA; V gene: TRBV12-3/TRBV12-4; CDR3 protein: CASTKNSLANYGYTF; CDR3 DNA: TGTGCCAGCACCAAAAACAGTCTAGCTAACTATGGCTACACCTTC
CDR3 length: 16; clone size: NA; J gene: TRBJ2-5; D gene: TRBD1; V gene: TRBV6-5; CDR3 protein: CASSGLGQGLQETQYF; CDR3 DNA: TGTGCCAGCAGTGGCCTAGGACAGGGACTCCAAGAGACCCAGTACTTC
CDR3 length: 16; clone size: NA; J gene: TRBJ2-3; D gene: TRBD2; V gene: TRBV5-5; CDR3 protein: CASSRSSSGGTDTQYF; CDR3 DNA: TGTGCCAGCAGCCGTAGCTCTAGCGGGGGGACAGATACGCAGTATTTT
CDR3 length: 14; clone size: few; J gene: TRBJ1-3; D gene: NA; V gene: TRBV9; CDR3 protein: CASSVDRTGNTIYF; CDR3 DNA: TGTGCCAGCAGCGTAGATCGAACTGGAAACACCATATATTTT
CDR3 length: 18; clone size: few; J gene: TRBJ1-3; D gene: NA; V gene: TRBV18; CDR3 protein: CASSPRNSGQVSGNTIYF; CDR3 DNA: TGTGCCAGCTCACCACGGAACTCGGGACAAGTCTCTGGAAACACCATATATTTT
CDR3 length: 11; clone size: few; J gene: TRBJ1-2; D gene: NA; V gene: TRBV7-9; CDR3 protein: CASSIEGGYTF; CDR3 DNA: TGTGCCAGCAGCATAGAGGGTGGCTACACCTTC
CDR3 length: 13; clone size: few; J gene: TRBJ2-5; D gene: NA; V gene: TRBV7-2; CDR3 protein: CASSFGGFKTQYF; CDR3 DNA: TGTGCCAGCAGCTTCGGAGGGTTTAAGACCCAGTACTTC
CDR3 length: 16; clone size: few; J gene: TRBJ2-3; D gene: TRBD2; V gene: TRBV12-3/TRBV12-4; CDR3 protein: CASSSNLAGGLDTQYF; CDR3 DNA: TGTGCCAGCAGTTCGAACCTAGCGGGGGGGTTGGATACGCAGTATTTT
CDR3 length: 12; clone size: NA; J gene: TRBJ1-1; D gene: NA; V gene: TRBV27; CDR3 protein: CATGQPNTEAFF; CDR3 DNA: TGTGCCACTGGACAGCCGAACACTGAAGCTTTCTTT